This TCR beta chain was identified during a study of PD-1 blockade in classical Hodgkin lymphoma. Using immunoSEQ multiplex PCR, the repertoire was profiled, and TCRdb retains in-frame clones only, with some absent. This sample has about 97,000 clones, with approximately 88% found just once. The patients all showed relapse after autologous stem cell transplantation, while their brentuximab vedotin exposure varied. The length of the CDR3 is 15 residues. Trimming took off 0 bases at V and 5 bases at J, with 13 bases between the two ends. The germline V gene encodes CDR1 SGHTA and CDR2 FQGTGA. Points from the study as a whole: CD8+ TCR diversity did not rise significantly by C4D1, unlike CD4+.

A note on this clone: The antigen remains undetermined.

The TCR sequence derives from a human donor with classical Hodgkin lymphoma. The V gene is TRBV7-3, the J gene TRBJ1-2, with no clear D. The sequencing here drew on peripheral blood mononuclear cells (PBMCs), taken at baseline. CDR3 sequence: CASSLTSAGGYGYTF. The CDR3 nucleotides read TGTGCCAGCAGCTTAACTTCCGCCGGAGGGTATGGCTACACCTTC.